The 32 T cell receptor beta chains given below trace back to one sample, sequenced in a study of early T cells in non-severe SARS-CoV-2 infection. TCRdb reprocessed the 5' RACE reads via MiXCR and lists one record per CDR3 protein. The table includes some 45,000 distinct CDR3 sequences, roughly 6% detected once. The specimen comprised whole blood, sampled at baseline. Receptors originate from an adult who was a healthcare worker with PCR-confirmed SARS-CoV-2 infection or an uninfected control (not recorded which).

Ten or more counts support this clonotype. This chain uses TRBV20-1 with TRBJ1-2; 8 nucleotides match TRBD1. V was clipped by 7 bases and J by 5 bases; unmatched bases: 18. The CDR3 runs 16 residues. Germline V lookup: CDR1 DFQATT, CDR2 SNEGSKA (reference sequence). CDR3 protein: CSGSQAGGAYRYGYTF. The CDR3 bases are TGCAGTGGCAGCCAGGCAGGGGGCGCATATCGGTATGGCTACACCTTC.

This clonotype was found many times. This sequence joins TRBV11-2 and TRBJ2-5; D is ambiguous. Trimming cost V 2 bases and J 4 bases, with 2 bases left between them. From germline, CDR1 is SGHAT and CDR2 FQNNGV. This CDR3 contains 11 residues. The DNA for the CDR3 is TGTGCCAGCAGCTTACGAGAGACCCAGTACTTC. This sequence encodes CASSLRETQYF.

This clonotype has just a few counts. The genes are TRBV5-5 and TRBJ2-3, with D tentatively TRBD1 (5 bases). The CDR3 spans 13 residues. Germline values: CDR1 SGHKS, CDR2 YYEKEE (reference sequence). V was cut by 2 bases and J by 5 bases, with 9 bases left in between. CDR3 loop: CASSLGAVDTQYF. The CDR3 region has the DNA TGTGCCAGCAGCTTAGGGGCGGTAGATACGCAGTATTTT.

This clonotype was detected many times. The chain couples TRBV30 to TRBJ1-5, with a possible D match to TRBD1 (5 bases). The CDR3 runs 13 residues. The germline gives CDR1 GTSNPN, CDR2 SVGIG (reference sequence). V shed 2 bases and J shed 0 bases, with 5 bases lying between them. Here the CDR3 reads CAWSRGSNQPQHF. The CDR3 DNA follows: TGTGCCTGGAGTAGGGGTAGCAATCAGCCCCAGCATTTT.

This clonotype turned up a few times. This sequence joins TRBV5-1 and TRBJ1-1; no definite D call. Looked up from germline, CDR1 is SGHRS and CDR2 is YFSETQ. V was pared by 0 bases and J by 3 bases, with 9 bases between. This CDR3 is built from 14 residues. The CDR3 sequence: CASSLAGRDTEAFF. The CDR3 DNA follows: TGCGCCAGCAGCTTGGCCGGGCGGGACACTGAAGCTTTCTTT.

This clonotype was seen at least ten times. The CDR3 loop reads CASSRGQARLDEQFF. CDR3 bases: TGTGCCAGCAGCCGAGGACAAGCACGCCTCGATGAGCAGTTCTTC. V usage is TRBV6-5 and J usage is TRBJ2-1; tentative D call: TRBD1 (5 bases). The CDR3 runs 15 residues. Germline assignment: CDR1 MNHEY and CDR2 SVGAGI. The V and J ends lost 6 bases and 8 bases respectively, with 20 bases between them.

This clonotype was seen at least ten times. The J gene is TRBJ1-2, the V gene TRBV4-3; D ambiguous. This CDR3 comprises 15 residues. V lost 4 bases and J 0 bases, leaving 12 bases between the germline ends. Per germline, CDR1 LGHNA and CDR2 YSLEER. CDR3 protein: CASSLSTASNYGYTF. CDR3 DNA sequence: TGCGCCAGCAGCCTCAGCACAGCTTCTAACTATGGCTACACCTTC.

The chain uses TRBV7-9 and TRBJ2-5; D may match TRBD1 or TRBD2 (5 bases each). The germline V gene encodes CDR1 SEHNR and CDR2 FQNEAQ (reference sequence). V dropped 6 bases and J dropped 5 bases, with 13 bases sitting between them. The CDR3 covers 13 residues. The CDR3 DNA follows: TGTGCCAGCAGTCCCCGGGGCGATGAGACCCAGTACTTC. It yields the protein CASSPRGDETQYF. The complete variable domain, with remaining parts taken from reference TRBV7-9 and TRBJ2-5, reads DTGVSQNPRHKITKRGQNVTFRCDPISEHNRLYWYRQTLGQGPEFLTYFQNEAQLEKSRLLSDRFSAERPKGSFSTLEIQRTEQGDSAMYLCASSPRGDETQYFGPGTRLLVL.

V gene TRBV6-6 combines with J gene TRBJ2-6; D is undetermined. Trimming left V 2 bases short and J 0 bases short, with 5 bases between. The germline CDR1 and CDR2 sequences are MNHNY and SVGAGI (reference sequence). This CDR3 contains 15 residues. DNA of the CDR3: TGTGCCAGCAGTTACGGGCGCTCTGGGGCCAACGTCCTGACTTTC. It yields the protein CASSYGRSGANVLTF.

At least ten counts were recorded for this clonotype. The chain has TRBV18 and TRBJ1-2; D gene ambiguous. The germline V gene encodes CDR1 KGHSH and CDR2 LQKENI. This CDR3 has 14 residues. Between the trimmed V and J ends, which lost 3 bases and 4 bases, there was a span of 12 bases. CDR3 protein: CASSPPTQVYGYTF. The CDR3 DNA follows: TGTGCCAGCTCACCCCCCACGCAGGTCTATGGCTACACCTTC.

J is TRBJ2-1 and V is TRBV7-9; D is unclear. Germline values: CDR1 SEHNR, CDR2 FQNEAQ (reference sequence). The CDR3 has 15 residues. Deletions cut 5 bases from V and 4 bases from J, with 15 bases between. CDR3 DNA: TGTGCCAGCAGCGACATCACCAGCCCGTACAATGAGCAGTTCTTC. Translating gives CASSDITSPYNEQFF.

This clonotype was observed many times. The chain couples TRBV19 to TRBJ1-5; D unresolved. V lost 10 bases and J lost 4, with 8 bases in between. The CDR3 covers 11 residues. From germline, CDR1 is LNHDA and CDR2 SQIVND (reference sequence). CDR3 in DNA: TGTGCCAAGTCCGGTAATCAGCCCCAGCATTTT. Protein sequence: CAKSGNQPQHF.

This clonotype was counted between two and nine times. This chain links TRBV5-1 with TRBJ2-7, with 10 bases lining up with TRBD1. Trimming removed 2 bases from V and 11 bases from J; junction bases left unmatched: 10. The CDR3 consists of 14 residues. Germline V gene lookup returns CDR1 SGHRS and CDR2 YFSETQ. The CDR3 reads CASSFRQGAVLEYF. The CDR3 DNA sequence: TGCGCCAGCAGCTTCAGACAGGGGGCAGTTTTGGAGTACTTC. Full variable domain (rest looked up from reference TRBV5-1 and TRBJ2-7): KAGVTQTPRYLIKTRGQQVTLSCSPISGHRSVSWYQQTPGQGLQFLFEYFSETQRNKGNFPGRFSGRQFSNSRSEMNVSTLELGDSALYLCASSFRQGAVLEYFGPGTRLTVT.

This clonotype was observed many times. The chain carries TRBV29-1 and TRBJ1-1; TRBD1 might be the D (5 bases). The CDR3 has 13 amino acids. CDR1 is SQVTM and CDR2 is ANQGSEA in the germline V gene. The V end lost 4 bases, the J end lost 3 bases, and 12 bases lay between the germline ends. The CDR3 here is CSVVPGGDTEAFF. The CDR3 coding sequence is TGCAGCGTTGTCCCGGGAGGGGACACTGAAGCTTTCTTT.

As to this clonotype: Given a much more abundant clone one base away, this may be a read error. V usage is TRBV20-1 and J usage is TRBJ2-3; 9 bases align to TRBD1. Per the germline V gene, CDR1 is DFQATT and CDR2 is SNEGSKA (reference sequence). Trimming took 3 bases from V and 4 from J; bases not matched to a gene: 11. The CDR3 is 16 amino acids. The CDR3 is CSASQDAGQGPDTQYF. The CDR3 DNA is TGCAGTGCTAGTCAAGATGCGGGACAGGGCCCAGATACGCAGTATTTT.

In its sample, this clonotype was seen many times. V is TRBV12-3 or TRBV12-4 and J is TRBJ2-1, with a possible D match to TRBD1 (6 bases). V was trimmed by 1 base and J by 6 bases, leaving 7 bases between them. The CDR3 has 13 residues. This chain's CDR3 is CASSLDRANEQFF. In DNA form, the CDR3 reads TGTGCCAGCAGTTTAGACAGGGCCAATGAGCAGTTCTTC.

This clonotype was found a few times. The rearrangement uses TRBV6-1 and TRBJ1-1, with 9 bases lining up with TRBD1. The length of the CDR3 is 12 residues. Losses at the gene ends were 4 bases for V and 8 bases for J; bases not matched to a gene: 2. Germline lookup yields CDR1 MNHNS and CDR2 SASEGT. CDR3 sequence reads: CASSAQGAEAFF. In DNA, the CDR3 is TGTGCCAGCAGTGCACAGGGGGCGGAAGCTTTCTTT.

There are many counts of this clonotype. The V call is TRBV20-1, the J call TRBJ1-1; no definite D call. V was trimmed by 1 base and J by 3 bases, leaving 6 bases between them. Germline CDR1 is DFQATT and CDR2 is SNEGSKA (reference sequence). The length of the CDR3 is 12 residues. In DNA form, the CDR3 reads TGCAGTGCTAGAGTAGGCGACACTGAAGCTTTCTTT. It yields the protein CSARVGDTEAFF.

This clonotype was observed many times. This chain links TRBV6-5 with TRBJ1-3, with D maybe TRBD1 (5 bases). Germline V lookup: CDR1 MNHEY, CDR2 SVGAGI. Between the trimmed V and J ends, which lost 7 bases and 2 bases, there was a span of 15 bases. The CDR3 loop spans 15 amino acids. The CDR3 bases are TGTGCCAGCACCTCCGACAGAAGGCCTGGAAACACCATATATTTT. The encoded protein is CASTSDRRPGNTIYF.

The sample holds many counts of this clonotype. The chain uses TRBV27 and TRBJ2-1; TRBD2 might be the D (6 bases). This CDR3 has 13 amino acids. Looked up from germline, CDR1 is MNHEY and CDR2 is SMNVEV (reference sequence). The V end was cut by 6 bases, the J end by 2 bases, with 8 bases between. Here the CDR3 DNA reads TGTGCCAGCAGGGCGGGGCCCTACAATGAGCAGTTCTTC. Encoded protein: CASRAGPYNEQFF.

Many counts were recorded for this clonotype. This sequence joins TRBV29-1 and TRBJ2-5; 9 nucleotides line up with TRBD1. CDR1 is SQVTM and CDR2 is ANQGSEA in the germline V gene. Unmatched junction bases numbered 6, after V lost 0 bases and J lost 4 bases. CDR3 length: 15 residues. CDR3 DNA: TGCAGCGTTGAAGAAGAGACAGGGGGTCGAGAGACCCAGTACTTC. It codes for CSVEEETGGRETQYF. Full variable domain (remainder filled in from reference TRBV29-1 and TRBJ2-5): SAVISQKPSRDICQRGTSLTIQCQVDSQVTMMFWYRQQPGQSLTLIATANQGSEATYESGFVIDKFPISRPNLTFSTLTVSNMSPEDSSIYLCSVEEETGGRETQYFGPGTRLLVL.

The gene calls are TRBV6-1 and TRBJ1-5; D unclear. In germline, CDR1 is MNHNS, CDR2 SASEGT. The CDR3 sequence is 15 residues long. V was clipped by 2 bases and J by 2 bases, with 10 bases between them. The CDR3 loop is CASSETAGGNQPQHF. The CDR3 nucleotides read TGTGCCAGCAGTGAAACGGCAGGAGGCAATCAGCCCCAGCATTTT.

This clonotype was seen at least ten times. This chain uses TRBV5-6 with TRBJ1-1; the D gene is possibly TRBD1 (5 bases). The V and J ends lost 0 bases and 7 bases respectively, with 10 bases between them. This CDR3 comprises 13 residues. CDR1 and CDR2 from the germline V gene are SGHDT and YYEEEE. Here the CDR3 reads CASSLGWGSEAFF. The CDR3 nucleotides are TGTGCCAGCAGCTTGGGGTGGGGGAGTGAAGCTTTCTTT.

This clonotype was detected many times. The J gene is TRBJ1-5, the V gene TRBV9; the D gene is possibly TRBD1 (6 bases). This CDR3 has 14 residues. The V and J ends lost 4 bases and 3 bases respectively, with 11 bases between them. Germline V gene sequence: CDR1 SGDLS, CDR2 YYNGEE. Here the CDR3 reads CASSSWDNNQPQHF. The CDR3 DNA reads TGTGCCAGCAGCTCGTGGGACAACAATCAGCCCCAGCATTTT.

Many counts were recorded for this clonotype. The chain links TRBV18 to TRBJ2-7; tentatively, D is TRBD1 (7 bases). Between the trimmed V and J ends, which lost 1 base and 4 bases, there was a span of 11 bases. This CDR3 has 14 residues. The germline gives CDR1 KGHSH, CDR2 LQKENI. CDR3 in amino acids: CASSPRQGGYEQYF. DNA for the CDR3: TGTGCCAGCTCACCACGACAGGGAGGTTACGAGCAGTACTTC. Combining the CDR3 with reference TRBV18 and TRBJ2-7 gives the whole variable domain NAGVMQNPRHLVRRRGQEARLRCSPMKGHSHVYWYRQLPEEGLKFMVYLQKENIIDESGMPKERFSAEFPKEGPSILRIQQVVRGDSAAYFCASSPRQGGYEQYFGPGTRLTVT.

As for this clonotype: A clone one base away is much larger, so this may be a read error. The missing conserved phenylalanine or tryptophan at the end of this CDR3 makes a read error likely. This chain joins TRBV4-1 and TRBJ1-1; the D is unclear. The CDR3 consists of 12 residues. Per germline, CDR1 MGHRA and CDR2 YSYEKL. The V gene lost 0 bases and the J gene lost 10 bases, with 9 bases spanning the gap. The CDR3 sequence is CASSQDAVRAFI. CDR3 DNA: TGCGCCAGCAGCCAAGATGCAGTACGAGCTTTCATT.

CDR3 sequence reads: CASGPTGSNQPQHF. The CDR3 region has the DNA TGTGCCAGCGGTCCGACAGGGAGCAATCAGCCCCAGCATTTT. The V call is TRBV6-2 or TRBV6-3, the J call TRBJ1-5, with 7 bases fitting TRBD1. The CDR3 consists of 14 residues. The trim removed 8 bases at V and 1 base at J, leaving 5 bases unmatched. Germline CDR1 MNHEY, CDR2 SVGEGT.

This clonotype was counted ten times or more. This chain joins TRBV7-6 and TRBJ2-7, with D maybe TRBD1 (6 bases). Deletions cut 5 bases from V and 7 bases from J, with 15 bases between. Germline V gene sequence: CDR1 SGHVS, CDR2 FNYEAQ. CDR3 length: 13 amino acids. The CDR3 DNA follows: TGTGCCAGCAGCCTCTCCGGGGACATTGAGCAGTACTTC. Protein product: CASSLSGDIEQYF.

In its sample, this clonotype was seen many times. The chain has TRBV30 and TRBJ2-2; D may be TRBD2 (5 bases). The CDR3 spans 14 residues. Germline lookup yields CDR1 GTSNPN and CDR2 SVGIG (reference sequence). V lost 1 base, J lost 4 bases, and 10 bases lay in between. The CDR3 DNA follows: TGTGCCTGGAGTGCGGGGTTGGGCACCGGGGAGCTGTTTTTT. Amino acids: CAWSAGLGTGELFF. The variable domain in full, completed from reference TRBV30 and TRBJ2-2, reads SQTIHQWPATLVQPVGSPLSLECTVEGTSNPNLYWYRQAAGRGLQLLFYSVGIGQISSEVPQNLSASRPQDRQFILSSKKLLLSDSGFYLCAWSAGLGTGELFFGEGSRLTVL.

This clonotype was found many times. This chain joins TRBV5-4 and TRBJ2-7; TRBD1 matches 9 bases. CDR1 is SGHNT and CDR2 is YYREEE in the germline V gene (reference sequence). The CDR3 spans 14 residues. Germline trimming cut 4 bases from V and 3 bases from J; bases unmatched to any gene: 5. The CDR3 DNA is TGTGCCAGCAGCCGGGAGGACAGGGGCTACGAGCAGTACTTC. Its protein is CASSREDRGYEQYF.

This clonotype was observed at least ten times. The chain links TRBV4-3 to TRBJ2-5; D gene unclear. CDR1 and CDR2 (germline): LGHNA, YSLEER. This CDR3 region has 14 residues. Deletions cut 0 bases from V and 0 bases from J, with 5 bases between. CDR3 coding DNA: TGCGCCAGCAGCCAAGATCGCTACCAAGAGACCCAGTACTTC. It specifies CASSQDRYQETQYF.

This clonotype has ten or more counts. V and J are TRBV4-3 and TRBJ2-1; D remains ambiguous. CDR1 is LGHNA, CDR2 YSLEER, per germline. This CDR3 has 14 residues. Trimming removed 4 bases from V and 6 bases from J, with 13 bases in between. Here the CDR3 reads CASSPGVSSNEQFF. CDR3 DNA: TGCGCCAGCAGCCCAGGTGTGTCTTCCAATGAGCAGTTCTTC.